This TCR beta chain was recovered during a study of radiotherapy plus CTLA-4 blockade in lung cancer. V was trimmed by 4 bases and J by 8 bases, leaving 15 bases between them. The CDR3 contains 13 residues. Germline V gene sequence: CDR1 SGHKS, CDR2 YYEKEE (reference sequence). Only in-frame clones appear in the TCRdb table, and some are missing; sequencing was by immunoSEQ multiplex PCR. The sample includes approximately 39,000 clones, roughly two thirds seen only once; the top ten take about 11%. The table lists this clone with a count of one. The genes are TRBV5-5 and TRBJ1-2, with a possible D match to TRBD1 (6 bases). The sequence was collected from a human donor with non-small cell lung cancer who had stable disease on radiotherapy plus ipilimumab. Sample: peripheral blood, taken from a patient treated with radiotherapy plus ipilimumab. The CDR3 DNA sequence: TGTGCCAGCAGCCAAGTAGGGGGTCCGGGCTACACCTTC. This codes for CASSQVGGPGYTF. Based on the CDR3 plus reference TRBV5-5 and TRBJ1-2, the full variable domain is DAGVTQSPTHLIKTRGQQVTLRCSPISGHKSVSWYQQVLGQGPQFIFQYYEKEERGRGNFPDRFSARQFPNYSSELNVNALLLGDSALYLCASSQVGGPGYTFGSGTRLTVV.